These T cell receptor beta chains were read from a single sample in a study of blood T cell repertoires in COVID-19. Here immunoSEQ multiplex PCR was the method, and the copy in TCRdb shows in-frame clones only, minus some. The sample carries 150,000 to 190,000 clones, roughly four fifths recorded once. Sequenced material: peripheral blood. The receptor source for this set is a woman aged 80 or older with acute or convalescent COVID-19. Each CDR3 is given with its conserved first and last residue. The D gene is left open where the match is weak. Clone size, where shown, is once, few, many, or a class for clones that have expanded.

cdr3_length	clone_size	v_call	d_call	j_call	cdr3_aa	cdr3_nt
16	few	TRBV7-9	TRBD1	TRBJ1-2	CASSLAGTGRAYGYTF	TGTGCCAGCAGCTTAGCGGGGACAGGCCGCGCCTATGGCTACACCTTC
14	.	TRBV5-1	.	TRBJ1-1	CASSLDSADTEAFF	TGCGCCAGCAGCTTGGATTCAGCGGACACTGAAGCTTTCTTT
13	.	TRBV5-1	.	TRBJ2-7	CASSLDRAYEQYF	TGCGCCAGCAGCTTGGACAGGGCCTACGAGCAGTACTTC
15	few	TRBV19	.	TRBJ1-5	CASSIGGPGGQPQHF	TGTGCCAGTAGTATAGGAGGACCCGGGGGTCAGCCCCAGCATTTT
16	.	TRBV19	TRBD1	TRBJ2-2	CASSMAQGVGTGELFF	TGTGCCAGTAGTATGGCCCAGGGGGTCGGCACCGGGGAGCTGTTTTTT
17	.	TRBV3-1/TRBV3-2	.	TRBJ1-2	CASSLTAGGRINYGYTF	TGTGCCAGCAGCCTCACGGCGGGGGGGCGGATTAACTATGGCTACACCTTC
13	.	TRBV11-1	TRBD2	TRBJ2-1	CASSLVLAEEQFF	TGTGCCAGCAGCTTAGTTCTAGCGGAAGAGCAGTTCTTC
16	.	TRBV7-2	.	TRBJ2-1	CASSLARGAAYNEQFF	TGTGCCAGCAGCTTAGCAAGAGGTGCAGCCTACAATGAGCAGTTCTTC
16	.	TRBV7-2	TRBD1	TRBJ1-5	CASSGQLRTGTEPQHF	TGTGCCAGCAGCGGTCAACTGAGGACAGGGACGGAGCCCCAGCATTTT
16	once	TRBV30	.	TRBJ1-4	CAWSLVRESGREKLFF	TGTGCCTGGAGTTTAGTCCGGGAGTCGGGACGTGAAAAACTGTTTTTT
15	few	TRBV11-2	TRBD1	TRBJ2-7	CASRRGQSPTYEQYF	TGTGCCAGCAGAAGGGGACAGTCCCCCACCTACGAGCAGTACTTC
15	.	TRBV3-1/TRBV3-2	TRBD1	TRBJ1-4	CASSQSTGGDEKLFF	TGTGCCAGCAGCCAATCGACAGGGGGAGATGAAAAACTGTTTTTT
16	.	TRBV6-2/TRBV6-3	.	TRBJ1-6	CASSYSMGVGNSPLHF	TGTGCCAGCAGTTACTCGATGGGAGTGGGGAATTCACCCCTCCACTTT
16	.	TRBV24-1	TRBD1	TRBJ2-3	CATSDSTGTGTDTQYF	TGTGCCACCAGTGACTCTACCGGGACAGGCACAGATACGCAGTATTTT
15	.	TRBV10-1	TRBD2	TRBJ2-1	CASSGGLAEANEQFF	TGCGCCAGCAGTGGGGGACTAGCGGAGGCCAATGAGCAGTTCTTC
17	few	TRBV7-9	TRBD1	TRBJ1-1	CASSLSFFQGASAEAFF	TGTGCCAGCAGCTTAAGTTTTTTTCAGGGGGCAAGCGCGGAAGCTTTCTTT
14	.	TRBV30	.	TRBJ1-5	CAWSKQGSYQPQHF	TGTGCCTGGAGCAAACAGGGTTCATATCAGCCCCAGCATTTT
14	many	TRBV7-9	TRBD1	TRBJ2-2	CATSRQGSTGELFF	TGTGCCACCTCCCGACAGGGGAGCACCGGGGAGCTGTTTTTT
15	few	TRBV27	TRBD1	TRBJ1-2	CASSLSPHGQGGYTF	TGTGCCAGCAGTTTATCGCCACACGGACAGGGTGGCTACACCTTC
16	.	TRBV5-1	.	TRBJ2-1	CASTLDGAGGADEQFF	TGCGCCAGCACCCTGGATGGGGCCGGGGGAGCCGATGAGCAGTTCTTC
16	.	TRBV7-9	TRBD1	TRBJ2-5	CASSFLQGAYGETQYF	TGTGCCAGCAGCTTCTTACAGGGGGCGTACGGAGAGACCCAGTACTTC
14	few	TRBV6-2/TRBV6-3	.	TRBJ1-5	CASSTQGSNQPQHF	TGTGCCAGCAGTACCCAGGGCTCCAATCAGCCCCAGCATTTT
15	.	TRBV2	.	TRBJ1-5	CASSEAIQGFQPQHF	TGTGCCAGCAGTGAGGCGATCCAGGGATTTCAGCCCCAGCATTTT
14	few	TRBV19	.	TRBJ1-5	CASRTAGGPQPQHF	TGTGCCAGTAGAACCGCGGGGGGGCCACAGCCCCAGCATTTT
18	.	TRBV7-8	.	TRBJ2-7	CASSPRRQGSPGSYEQYF	TGTGCCAGCAGCCCACGTCGTCAGGGGTCTCCCGGCTCCTACGAGCAGTACTTC
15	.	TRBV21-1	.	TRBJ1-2	CASSTRQGPYYGYTF	TGTGCCAGCAGCACCCGACAGGGGCCTTACTATGGCTACACCTTC
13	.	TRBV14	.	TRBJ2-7	CASSPRSGSEQYF	TGTGCCAGCAGCCCTCGATCAGGATCCGAGCAGTACTTC
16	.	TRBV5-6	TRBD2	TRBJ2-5	CASSLVSGADIKTQYF	TGTGCCAGCAGCTTGGTTAGCGGGGCGGATATAAAGACCCAGTACTTC
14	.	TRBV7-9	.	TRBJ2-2	CASKVGDNTGELFF	TGTGCCAGCAAAGTAGGGGATAACACCGGGGAGCTGTTTTTT
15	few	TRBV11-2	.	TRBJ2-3	CASSLVVYEADTQYF	TGTGCCAGCAGCTTAGTGGTTTACGAGGCAGATACGCAGTATTTT
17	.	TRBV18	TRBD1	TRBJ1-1	CASSPRDSLGANTEAFF	TGTGCCAGCTCACCACGGGACAGTCTAGGGGCGAACACTGAAGCTTTCTTT
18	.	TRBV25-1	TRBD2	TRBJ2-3	CASRTGTSGSTGTDTQYF	TGTGCCAGCAGGACCGGGACTAGCGGGAGCACGGGCACAGATACGCAGTATTTT
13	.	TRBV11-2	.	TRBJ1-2	CASSLAQYYGYTF	TGTGCCAGCAGCTTAGCCCAGTACTATGGCTACACCTTC
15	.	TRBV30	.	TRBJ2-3	CAWSVVAVGTDTQYF	TGTGCCTGGAGTGTGGTAGCGGTTGGCACAGATACGCAGTATTTT
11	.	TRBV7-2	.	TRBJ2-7	CASSLDGEQYF	TGTGCCAGCAGCTTAGACGGCGAGCAGTACTTC
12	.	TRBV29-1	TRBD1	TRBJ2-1	CSVVRGYNEQFF	TGCAGCGTCGTCAGGGGGTACAATGAGCAGTTCTTC
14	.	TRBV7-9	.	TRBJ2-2	CASSLWGPTGELFF	TGTGCCAGCAGCTTGTGGGGGCCCACCGGGGAGCTGTTTTTT
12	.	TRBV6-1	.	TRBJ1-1	CALGQTDAEAFF	TGTGCCTTGGGACAAACAGACGCTGAAGCTTTCTTT
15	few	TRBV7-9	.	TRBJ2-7	CASSPYGEIGNLQYF	TGTGCCAGCAGCCCTTACGGGGAAATCGGAAATTTGCAGTACTTC
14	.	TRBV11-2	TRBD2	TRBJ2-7	CASRPEREAYEQYF	TGTGCCAGCAGACCGGAGCGGGAGGCTTACGAGCAGTACTTC
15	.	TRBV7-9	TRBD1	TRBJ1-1	CASSPPGQANTEAFF	TGTGCCAGCAGCCCACCGGGACAGGCAAACACTGAAGCTTTCTTT
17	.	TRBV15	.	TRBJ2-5	CATSSPLPPGQGETQYF	TGTGCCACCAGCAGTCCTCTCCCCCCTGGCCAGGGAGAGACCCAGTACTTC
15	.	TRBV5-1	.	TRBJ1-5	CASSLGVAGDQPQHF	TGCGCCAGCAGCTTGGGTGTTGCAGGGGATCAGCCCCAGCATTTT
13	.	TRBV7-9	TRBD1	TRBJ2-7	CASSTWTGNEQYF	TGTGCCAGCAGCACCTGGACAGGGAACGAGCAGTACTTC
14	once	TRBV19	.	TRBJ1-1	CASSIEVSRAEAFF	TGTGCCAGTAGTATAGAGGTAAGCAGGGCTGAAGCTTTCTTT
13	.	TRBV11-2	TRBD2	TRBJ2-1	CASTKAGVHEQFF	TGTGCCAGCACGAAAGCGGGGGTACATGAGCAGTTCTTC
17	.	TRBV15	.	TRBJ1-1	CATSRDPRGYRGTEAFF	TGTGCCACCAGCAGAGATCCAAGGGGATATAGGGGGACTGAAGCTTTCTTT
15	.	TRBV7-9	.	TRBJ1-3	CASSLGQGIGNTIYF	TGTGCCAGCAGCTTAGGCCAGGGGATTGGAAACACCATATATTTT
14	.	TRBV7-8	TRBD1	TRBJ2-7	CASSVPGTGYEQYF	TGTGCCAGCAGCGTACCGGGGACAGGCTACGAGCAGTACTTC